This TCR beta chain was documented in a study of shared clonotypes between healthy human individuals. This clone has just one count. CDR3 length equals 15 residues. Germline-derived CDR1 and CDR2 are LNHDA and SQIVND (reference sequence). Trimming stripped 8 bases from V and 3 bases from J, with 16 bases between. Generated by immunoSEQ multiplex PCR, the TCRdb table keeps only in-frame clones and is missing some. The sample includes 600,000 to 750,000 clones, about 92% of them seen just once. This receptor was taken from a man between 18 and 29 years old in good health. Some clones in this sample may be carry-over from other donors' samples. This chain connects TRBV19 to TRBJ1-4; unclear D gene. The sample taken for sequencing was memory CD8+ T cells from PBMCs. As to subset: CD45RO+ cells pooled with CCR7-negative TemRA cells. The CDR3 is CASSSERTSNEKLFF. The CDR3 DNA follows: TGTGCCAGTTCTTCAGAGCGTACGTCTAATGAAAAACTGTTTTTT.